One and the same sample provided the 8 T cell receptor beta chains below, sequenced in a study of neurological immune-mediated disorders. MiXCR, run by TCRdb on the 5' RACE reads, gives a single entry per CDR3 protein. Seen here are tens of thousands of distinct CDR3 sequences, over 3.5% observed once, and the top ten hold 1.9%. The sequenced sample consisted of CD4+ T cells from blood. Receptors were obtained from a middle-aged woman with multiple sclerosis.

This clonotype occurred many times. The chain has TRBV5-1 and TRBJ1-2; possible D gene TRBD1, 5 bases. CDR1 SGHRS and CDR2 YFSETQ come from the germline V gene. V was shortened by 0 bases and J by 0 bases, with 9 bases between the two germline ends. The CDR3 has 15 residues. The CDR3 DNA reads as TGCGCCAGCAGCTTGGACACAGGATCTAACTATGGCTACACCTTC. This translates into CASSLDTGSNYGYTF.

The sample holds a few counts of this clonotype. This rearrangement joins TRBV7-7 to TRBJ2-3, with 7 bases fitting TRBD2. The CDR3 runs to 13 residues. The trim removed 2 bases at V and 6 bases at J, leaving 2 bases unmatched. Per the germline V gene, CDR1 is SSHAT and CDR2 is FNYEAQ (reference sequence). The CDR3: CASSLMGGDTQYF. In DNA, the CDR3 is TGTGCCAGCAGCTTAATGGGGGGGGATACGCAGTATTTT.

This clonotype was picked up many times. This chain connects TRBV4-2 to TRBJ1-2; 8 nucleotides align to TRBD1. Germline CDR1 reads LGHNA; CDR2 reads YNFKEQ. J lost 4 bases, V lost 1 base, and 5 bases had no gene match. The CDR3 length is 15 residues. The CDR3 is CASSQGDRLSYGYTF. CDR3 sequence (DNA): TGTGCCAGCAGCCAAGGGGACAGGCTATCCTATGGCTACACCTTC.

The chain uses TRBV6-1 and TRBJ2-3; D ambiguous. The germline CDR1 and CDR2 sequences are MNHNS and SASEGT. There are 14 residues in the CDR3. Trimming shortened V by 3 bases and J by 7 bases, and 14 bases separated the two germline ends. Written as DNA, the CDR3 is TGTGCCAGCAGTGATCGAGGAGACTGGAATACGCAGTATTTT. It specifies CASSDRGDWNTQYF.

This clonotype was seen repeatedly, ten times or more. V gene TRBV20-1 combines with J gene TRBJ2-2; 7 bases agree with TRBD1. V gave up 3 bases and J gave up 1 base; unmatched junction bases: 2. The CDR3 sequence is 14 residues long. Germline V gene sequence: CDR1 DFQATT, CDR2 SNEGSKA (reference sequence). The CDR3 is CSARDRLNTGELFF. In DNA, the CDR3 is TGCAGTGCTAGGGACAGGCTGAACACCGGGGAGCTGTTTTTT.

This clonotype was counted ten times or more. The V call is TRBV9, the J call TRBJ2-1; D ambiguous. Trimming removed 4 bases at V and 0 bases at J, with 14 bases between. This CDR3 spans 16 amino acids. Germline assignment: CDR1 SGDLS and CDR2 YYNGEE. The CDR3 region has the DNA TGTGCCAGCAGCCCTCTGGTCTGGGGCTCCTACAATGAGCAGTTCTTC. Translating gives CASSPLVWGSYNEQFF.

This clonotype occurred many times. V is TRBV5-1 and J is TRBJ2-2, with D uncertain. In germline, CDR1 is SGHRS, CDR2 YFSETQ. The V end lost 5 bases, the J end lost 4 bases, and 15 bases lay between the germline ends. This CDR3 contains 15 residues. CDR3 region: CASRTAHLSTGELFF. The CDR3 DNA sequence: TGCGCCAGCAGAACCGCTCACCTCTCCACCGGGGAGCTGTTTTTT.

This clonotype was counted many times. The chain recombines TRBV20-1 with TRBJ2-3, with a weak D call TRBD1 (5 bases). There are 13 residues in the CDR3. Germline V lookup: CDR1 DFQATT, CDR2 SNEGSKA (reference sequence). With 8 bases removed from V and 2 bases from J, the gap between germline ends came to 14 bases. The CDR3 DNA sequence: TGCAGTCTGCTTTTGGACAACACAGATACGCAGTATTTT. As protein: CSLLLDNTDTQYF.